This entry lists 26 T cell receptor beta chains sequenced from one sample in a study of vaccination and CD4 T cells after COVID-19 (dated by TCRdb to between 2021 and 2024). This sample's treatment or condition label indicates: roughly 10-day PBMC culture with coronavirus spike peptide pools or control peptides (ViraFEST assay). Library prep was done by PCR. The sequencer was an Illumina iSeq 100. TCR sequencing of DNA from cultured CD4+ T cells used the Oncomine TCR Beta short-read assay at the Johns Hopkins FTIC core. TCRdb trimmed public reads at Q25 via fastp, called clones via MiXCR and kept in-frame beta chains. When rows share a CDR3 protein, they turn into one entry using the most common DNA and genes. The sample yields just over 15,000 distinct CDR3 sequences; over 65% were counted once. The top ten clones comprise approximately 18% of the sample. The antigens these receptors bind are not known.

Input material: CD4+ T cells from blood, cultured in vitro. These receptors originate from a human donor who had recovered from COVID-19.

In its sample, this clonotype was seen a few times. The chain couples TRBV21-1 to TRBJ1-2; the DNA was not used to check the table's D call, TRBD1. TRBV21-1 is annotated as a pseudogene. This CDR3 contains 13 residues. The CDR3 sequence: CASSADRGHGYTF. In DNA, the CDR3 is TGTGCCAGCAGCGCAGACAGGGGGCATGGCTACACCTTC.

This clonotype appeared once. This chain uses TRBV6-1 with TRBJ2-5; D remains ambiguous. Per germline, CDR1 MNHNS and CDR2 SASEGT. Trimming removed 6 bases from V and 2 bases from J, with 7 bases in between. The CDR3 consists of 12 residues. The CDR3 spells CASRIIQETQYF. The CDR3 DNA follows: TGTGCCAGCAGGATTATTCAAGAGACCCAGTACTTC.

This clonotype is medium-sized by share. The chain links TRBV18 to TRBJ2-3; 8 bases map to TRBD2. With V trimmed by 3 bases and J by 8 bases, 10 bases remained unmatched. The germline V gene encodes CDR1 KGHSH and CDR2 LQKENI. The CDR3 extends over 15 amino acids. The CDR3, as DNA: TGTGCCAGCTCACCTACTAGCGGAGGGGCAATTACGCAGTATTTT. As protein: CASSPTSGGAITQYF.

V gene TRBV7-2 combines with J gene TRBJ1-2; the D is unclear. V was clipped by 1 base and J by 2 bases, with 11 bases between them. Germline V gene lookup returns CDR1 SGHTA and CDR2 FQGNSA. CDR3 length equals 15 residues. This chain's CDR3 is CASSLGGGRNYGYTF. The CDR3 DNA follows: TGTGCCAGCAGCTTAGGCGGCGGACGAAACTATGGCTACACCTTC.

Written as DNA, the CDR3 is TGTGCCAGCTCACCCCCCGGGAGCCGGGGCACCGGGGAGCTGTTTTTT. It translates to CASSPPGSRGTGELFF. This sequence joins TRBV18 and TRBJ2-2; D possibly corresponds to TRBD2 (6 bases). The V end lost 3 bases, the J end lost 4 bases, and 15 bases lay between the germline ends. Germline-derived CDR1 and CDR2 are KGHSH and LQKENI. The CDR3 extends over 16 amino acids.

This clonotype turned up a few times. The J gene is TRBJ2-7, the V gene TRBV7-2; TRBD2 matches 8 bases. J lost 9 bases, V lost 1 base, and 2 bases had no gene match. The CDR3 is 12 residues long. Germline V gene data show CDR1 as SGHTA and CDR2 as FQGNSA. The CDR3: CASSLGLAGQYF. In DNA form, the CDR3 reads TGTGCCAGCAGCTTAGGGCTAGCGGGGCAGTACTTC.

V and J are TRBV19 and TRBJ2-2; D gene unclear. Germline CDR1 reads LNHDA; CDR2 reads SQIVND (reference sequence). This CDR3 has 14 amino acids. V lost 4 bases, J lost 5 bases, and 11 bases lay in between. CDR3 nucleotide sequence: TGTGCCAGTAGTAAATCTGGGTGGACCGGGGAGCTGTTTTTT. Translation gives CASSKSGWTGELFF.

V gene TRBV7-3 combines with J gene TRBJ1-2; D gene uncertain. The V gene lost 5 bases and the J gene lost 12 bases, with 7 bases spanning the gap. The CDR3 totals 9 residues. Germline assignment: CDR1 SGHTA and CDR2 FQGTGA. Here the CDR3 reads CASSTGNTF. CDR3 coding DNA: TGTGCCAGCAGCACCGGGAACACCTTC. The full variable domain, completed using reference TRBV7-3 and TRBJ1-2, is GAGVSQTPSNKVTEKGKYVELRCDPISGHTALYWYRQSLGQGPEFLIYFQGTGAADDSGLPNDRFFAVRPEGSVSTLKIQRTERGDSAVYLCASSTGNTFGSGTRLTVV.

This rearrangement joins TRBV20-1 to TRBJ2-2, with 7 bases identical to TRBD2. Trimming took 7 bases from V and 0 from J; bases not matched to a gene: 11. The CDR3 extends over 16 amino acids. From germline, CDR1 is DFQATT and CDR2 SNEGSKA (reference sequence). CDR3 in DNA: TGCAGTGGCCGACTAGCCGGCACCGCGAACACCGGGGAGCTGTTTTTT. Translated: CSGRLAGTANTGELFF.

This sequence joins TRBV6-5 and TRBJ1-2, with D perhaps TRBD1 (6 bases). CDR3 length equals 14 residues. Trimming stripped 3 bases from V and 7 bases from J, with 15 bases between. CDR1 MNHEY and CDR2 SVGAGI come from the germline V gene. CDR3 in amino acids: CASSYLAGGAGYTF. The CDR3 region has the DNA TGTGCCAGCAGTTATCTGGCGGGGGGGGCTGGCTACACCTTC.

This rearrangement joins TRBV7-6 to TRBJ2-1, with D perhaps matching TRBD1 or TRBD2 (7 bases each). Trimming took 7 bases from V and 5 from J, leaving 18 bases between them. The CDR3 runs to 15 residues. Germline assignment: CDR1 SGHVS and CDR2 FNYEAQ. The CDR3 sequence is CASTPGGGGHNEQFF. CDR3 DNA: TGTGCCAGCACCCCAGGGGGGGGGGGCCACAATGAGCAGTTCTTC.

This rearrangement joins TRBV19 to TRBJ2-7, with 9 bases that match TRBD1. Germline CDR1 is LNHDA and CDR2 is SQIVND (reference sequence). Trimming at V came to 3 bases and at J to 1 base, leaving 4 bases not matched to a gene. This CDR3 spans 15 amino acids. This chain's CDR3 is CASSMHGTGSYEQYF. The CDR3, as DNA: TGTGCCAGTAGTATGCACGGGACAGGGTCCTACGAGCAGTACTTC.

The chain has TRBV2 and TRBJ1-5; D unresolved. V gave up 7 bases and J gave up 9 bases, with 16 bases separating them. From germline, CDR1 is SNHLY and CDR2 FYNNEI. The CDR3 has 13 residues. The CDR3 DNA sequence: TGTGCCAGCAAAGGTACGGTTCAAGGGCCCCAGCATTTT. Translation: CASKGTVQGPQHF.

The gene calls are TRBV28 and TRBJ2-3; D possibly corresponds to TRBD1 (6 bases). From germline, CDR1 is MDHEN and CDR2 SYDVKM. Trimming took off 7 bases at V and 1 base at J, with 15 bases between the two ends. The CDR3 sequence is 15 residues long. The CDR3 here is CASMGGGAGTDTQYF. The CDR3 coding sequence is TGTGCCAGCATGGGTGGGGGCGCGGGCACAGATACGCAGTATTTT.

For this clonotype: A read error may produce the germline difference seen at one junction end. V and J are TRBV6-1 and TRBJ2-2; D is possibly TRBD2 (5 bases). The germline V gene has CDR1 MNHNS and CDR2 SASEGT. CDR3 length: 12 residues. The CDR3 DNA follows: TGCGCCAGCGTACGGGATGGCGGGGAGCTGTTTTTT. Amino acids: CASVRDGGELFF.

This clonotype was found once. The chain uses TRBV6-1 and TRBJ1-5; possible D gene TRBD1, 6 bases. The ends were cut back, 8 bases at V and 6 bases at J, with 14 bases in the middle. CDR3 length equals 13 residues. CDR1 and CDR2 from the germline V gene are MNHNS and SASEGT. The CDR3 here is CASLRGLGQPQHF. The CDR3 DNA sequence: TGTGCCAGCCTCCGGGGGCTGGGTCAGCCCCAGCATTTT.

The V and J genes are TRBV19 and TRBJ2-7; D might be TRBD1 (6 bases). Germline CDR1 is LNHDA and CDR2 is SQIVND (reference sequence). V was shortened by 4 bases and J by 2 bases, with 12 bases between the two germline ends. The CDR3 contains 14 residues. This CDR3 reads CASSSRQDPYEQYF. The CDR3 bases are TGTGCCAGTAGTAGCCGACAGGATCCCTACGAGCAGTACTTC.

The CDR3 DNA follows: TGTGCCAGCAGTTTAAAAGGGGGGAACACTGAAGCTTTCTTT. Its protein is CASSLKGGNTEAFF. V is TRBV27 and J is TRBJ1-1; weak D call: TRBD1 (6 bases). Trimming left V 2 bases short and J 1 base short, with 8 bases between. Germline lookup yields CDR1 MNHEY and CDR2 SMNVEV (reference sequence). The CDR3 is made up of 14 amino acids.

The chain has TRBV30 and TRBJ1-1; no clear D. The CDR3 is 13 residues long. CDR1 and CDR2 (germline): GTSNPN, SVGIG (reference sequence). Trimming stripped 4 bases from V and 3 bases from J, with 12 bases between. The CDR3 is CAWKEASHTEAFF. CDR3 sequence (DNA): TGTGCCTGGAAGGAGGCAAGCCACACTGAAGCTTTCTTT.

The chain recombines TRBV27 with TRBJ1-1; D gene ambiguous. V was pared by 1 base and J by 0 bases, with 6 bases between. This CDR3 has 14 amino acids. CDR1 MNHEY and CDR2 SMNVEV come from the germline V gene (reference sequence). CDR3 region: CASSLYRMNTEAFF. DNA for the CDR3: TGTGCCAGCAGTTTATATCGGATGAACACTGAAGCTTTCTTT.

This sequence joins TRBV6-2 or TRBV6-3 and TRBJ2-5; maybe TRBD2 (6 bases). This CDR3 is built from 14 residues. The germline CDR1 and CDR2 sequences are MNHEY and SVGEGT. Trimming left V 7 bases short and J 5 bases short, with 17 bases between. The CDR3 is CASNGLGGSETQYF. CDR3 DNA sequence: TGTGCCAGCAACGGCTTGGGGGGATCGGAGACCCAGTACTTC.

The chain is built from TRBV7-3 and TRBJ2-2, with D unclear. Trimming cost V 5 bases and J 7 bases, with 20 bases left between them. Looked up from germline, CDR1 is SGHTA and CDR2 is FQGTGA. This CDR3 has 16 residues. Here the CDR3 reads CASSQSHSLGVGELFF. The CDR3 DNA reads TGTGCCAGCAGCCAATCCCACTCTCTAGGTGTCGGGGAGCTGTTTTTT.

This rearrangement joins TRBV5-4 to TRBJ1-6; no firm D call. Germline values: CDR1 SGHNT, CDR2 YYREEE (reference sequence). The V end lost 4 bases, the J end lost 9 bases, and 11 bases lay between the germline ends. There are 13 residues in the CDR3. The CDR3: CASSPRDGSPLHF. The CDR3 DNA is TGTGCCAGCAGCCCCCGAGATGGTTCACCCCTCCACTTT. The variable domain in full, with the rest retrieved from reference TRBV5-4 and TRBJ1-6, is ETGVTQSPTHLIKTRGQQVTLRCSSQSGHNTVSWYQQALGQGPQFIFQYYREEENGRGNFPPRFSGLQFPNYSSELNVNALELDDSALYLCASSPRDGSPLHFGNGTRLTVT.

The rearrangement uses TRBV14 and TRBJ1-2; 8 nucleotides match TRBD1. With V trimmed by 0 bases and J by 4 bases, 7 bases remained unmatched. The CDR3 has 16 residues. Germline CDR1 reads SGHDN; CDR2 reads FVKESK. The CDR3 sequence: CASSQDRAGGFYGYTF. The CDR3 DNA follows: TGTGCCAGCAGCCAAGATCGGGCAGGGGGCTTCTATGGCTACACCTTC. Full variable domain (remainder filled in from reference TRBV14 and TRBJ1-2): EAGVTQFPSHSVIEKGQTVTLRCDPISGHDNLYWYRRVMGKEIKFLLHFVKESKQDESGMPNNRFLAERTGGTYSTLKVQPAELEDSGVYFCASSQDRAGGFYGYTFGSGTRLTVV.

The chain couples TRBV10-3 to TRBJ2-7; D may be TRBD2 (5 bases). The V end was cut by 2 bases, the J end by 7 bases, with 18 bases between. The CDR3 loop spans 15 amino acids. Germline V gene lookup returns CDR1 ENHRY and CDR2 SYGVKD. The CDR3 DNA follows: TGTGCCATCAGTGAGGACCATGGAGGAGTTGGGGAGCAGTACTTC. As protein: CAISEDHGGVGEQYF.

This chain links TRBV6-1 with TRBJ1-5; no firm D call. CDR3 length: 14 amino acids. V lost 8 bases to trimming and J lost 5 bases, with 16 bases between them. CDR1 is MNHNS, CDR2 SASEGT, per germline. The CDR3 nucleotides read TGTGCCAGCCGCGCGCGTCAGGAGGATCAGCCCCAGCATTTT. Translating gives CASRARQEDQPQHF.